The TCR beta chain described here comes from a study of shared clonotypes between healthy human individuals. Points from the study as a whole: For naive CD4 cells, roughly 5% of clonotypes were shared across four donors.

As to this clone: Its antigen is unknown.

Profiling relied on immunoSEQ multiplex PCR, and the TCRdb table lists in-frame clones only, not all of them. The table shows some 2,500,000 clones, with around 92% occurring only once. With V trimmed by 10 bases and J by 10 bases, 9 bases remained unmatched. The germline V gene has CDR1 SNHLY and CDR2 FYNNEI. The CDR3 sequence is 13 residues long. The chain employs TRBV2 and TRBJ2-1; 11 bases are shared with TRBD2. The clonotype was recovered from a man aged 18 to 35 in good health. Some clones in this sample may be carry-over from other donors' samples. The material sequenced was naive CD4+ T cells from PBMCs. Subset noted: CD45RA+ positively selected. The CDR3 here is CAITGTSGEEQFF. CDR3 nucleotides: TGTGCCATTACCGGGACTAGCGGCGAAGAGCAGTTCTTC. The complete variable domain, with remaining parts taken from reference TRBV2 and TRBJ2-1, reads EPEVTQTPSHQVTQMGQEVILRCVPISNHLYFYWYRQILGQKVEFLVSFYNNEISEKSEIFDDQFSVERPDGSNFTLKIRSTKLEDSAMYFCAITGTSGEEQFFGPGTRLTVL.